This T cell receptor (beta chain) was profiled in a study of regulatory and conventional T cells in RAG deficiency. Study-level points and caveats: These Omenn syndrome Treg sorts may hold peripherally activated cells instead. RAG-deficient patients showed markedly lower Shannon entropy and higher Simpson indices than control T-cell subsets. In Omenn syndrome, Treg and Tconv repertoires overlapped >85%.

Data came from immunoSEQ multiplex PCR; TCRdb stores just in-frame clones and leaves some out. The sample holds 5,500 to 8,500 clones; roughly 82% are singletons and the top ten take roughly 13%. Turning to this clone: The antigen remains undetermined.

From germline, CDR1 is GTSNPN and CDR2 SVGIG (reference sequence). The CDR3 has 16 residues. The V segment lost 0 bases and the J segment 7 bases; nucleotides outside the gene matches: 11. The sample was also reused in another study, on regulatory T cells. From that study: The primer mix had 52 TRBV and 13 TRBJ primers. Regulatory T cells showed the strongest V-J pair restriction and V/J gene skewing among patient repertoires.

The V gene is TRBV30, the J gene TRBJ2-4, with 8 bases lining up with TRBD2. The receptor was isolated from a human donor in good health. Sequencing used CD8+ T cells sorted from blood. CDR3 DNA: TGTGCCTGGAGTGTACTTACTAGCGGTCCCCGGAACATTCAGTACTTC. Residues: CAWSVLTSGPRNIQYF.